Reported below is one T cell receptor (beta chain). No antigen is known for it. Sequencing used immunoSEQ multiplex PCR; TCRdb keeps in-frame clones, though not all of them. The sample carries over 150,000 clones, 92% recorded once. The data originate from a study of T cell responses to AZD1222 COVID-19 vaccine. Study-wide points: Clonal diversity was possibly underestimated, and the donors were mostly white British, with more females. In all cases, repertoires were sampled only after the peak T cell response. At study baseline, merely five or six AZD1222 recipients were seropositive. Spike-specific TCR breadth rose after two AZD1222 doses, and depth rose as well.

This CDR3 contains 14 residues. CDR1 is MNHEY, CDR2 SMNVEV, per germline (reference sequence). Trimming took 5 bases from V and 2 from J, leaving 10 bases between them. Sequences were derived from peripheral blood, sampled on day 0 of MenACWY control vaccination. The sequence derives from an adult in good health. V is TRBV27 and J is TRBJ1-3, with D possibly TRBD1 on 5 matching bases. CDR3 loop: CASSGTSTGNTIYF. The DNA of the CDR3 is TGTGCCAGCAGTGGGACTTCGACTGGAAACACCATATATTTT.